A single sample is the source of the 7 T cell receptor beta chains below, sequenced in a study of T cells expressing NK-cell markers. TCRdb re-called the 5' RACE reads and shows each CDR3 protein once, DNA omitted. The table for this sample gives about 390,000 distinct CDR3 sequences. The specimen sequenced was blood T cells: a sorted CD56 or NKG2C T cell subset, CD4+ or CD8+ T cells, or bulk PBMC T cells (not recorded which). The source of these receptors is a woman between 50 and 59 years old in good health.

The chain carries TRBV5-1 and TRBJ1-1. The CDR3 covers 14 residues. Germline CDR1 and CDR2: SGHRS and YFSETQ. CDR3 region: CASSFGQVNTEAFF.

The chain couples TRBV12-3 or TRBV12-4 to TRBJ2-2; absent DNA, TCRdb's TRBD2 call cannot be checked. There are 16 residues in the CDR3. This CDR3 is CASSPTFRREVGELFF.

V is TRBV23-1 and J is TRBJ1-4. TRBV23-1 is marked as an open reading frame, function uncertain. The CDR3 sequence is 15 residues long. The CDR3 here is CASSRVSRTNEKLFF.

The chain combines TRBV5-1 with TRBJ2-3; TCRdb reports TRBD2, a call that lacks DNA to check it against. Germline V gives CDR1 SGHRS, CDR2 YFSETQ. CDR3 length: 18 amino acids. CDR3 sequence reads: CASSLVGTSGTVTDTQYF. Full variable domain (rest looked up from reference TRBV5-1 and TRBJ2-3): KAGVTQTPRYLIKTRGQQVTLSCSPISGHRSVSWYQQTPGQGLQFLFEYFSETQRNKGNFPGRFSGRQFSNSRSEMNVSTLELGDSALYLCASSLVGTSGTVTDTQYFGPGTRLTVL.

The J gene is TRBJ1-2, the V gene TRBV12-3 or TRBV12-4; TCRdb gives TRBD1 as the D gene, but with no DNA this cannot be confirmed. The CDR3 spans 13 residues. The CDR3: CASSGDPIYGYTF.

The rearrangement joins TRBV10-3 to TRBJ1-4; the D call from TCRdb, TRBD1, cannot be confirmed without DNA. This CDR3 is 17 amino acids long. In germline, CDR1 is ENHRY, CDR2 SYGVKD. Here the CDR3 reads CAISDPGTGGIRVELFF.

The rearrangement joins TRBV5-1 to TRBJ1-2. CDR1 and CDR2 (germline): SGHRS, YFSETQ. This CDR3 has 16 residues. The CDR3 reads CASSLNFPNRDYGYTF.